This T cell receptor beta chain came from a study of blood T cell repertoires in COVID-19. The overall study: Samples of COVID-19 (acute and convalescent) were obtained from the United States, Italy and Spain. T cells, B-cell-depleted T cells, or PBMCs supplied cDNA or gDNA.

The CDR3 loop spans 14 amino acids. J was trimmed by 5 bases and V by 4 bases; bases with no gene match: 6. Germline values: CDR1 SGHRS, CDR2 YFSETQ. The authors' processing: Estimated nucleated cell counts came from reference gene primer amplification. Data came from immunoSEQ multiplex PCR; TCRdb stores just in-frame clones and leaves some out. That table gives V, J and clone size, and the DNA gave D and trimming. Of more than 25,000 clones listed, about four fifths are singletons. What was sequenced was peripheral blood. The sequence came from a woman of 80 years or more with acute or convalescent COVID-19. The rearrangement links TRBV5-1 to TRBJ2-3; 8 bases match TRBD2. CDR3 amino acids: CASSVSGMGDTQYF. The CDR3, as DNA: TGCGCCAGCAGCGTTAGCGGGATGGGAGATACGCAGTATTTT.